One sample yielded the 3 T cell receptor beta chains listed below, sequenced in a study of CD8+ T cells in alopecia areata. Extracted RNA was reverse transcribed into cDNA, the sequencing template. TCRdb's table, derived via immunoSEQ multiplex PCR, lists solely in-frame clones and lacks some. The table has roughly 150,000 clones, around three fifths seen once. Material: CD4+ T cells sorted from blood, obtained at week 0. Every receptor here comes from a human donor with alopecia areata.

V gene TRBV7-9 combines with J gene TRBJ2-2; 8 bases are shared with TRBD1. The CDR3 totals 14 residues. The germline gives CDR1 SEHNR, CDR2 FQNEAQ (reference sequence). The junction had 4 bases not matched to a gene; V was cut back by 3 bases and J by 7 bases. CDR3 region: CASSLTGEVGELFF. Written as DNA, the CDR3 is TGTGCCAGCAGCTTGACAGGGGAAGTCGGGGAGCTGTTTTTT.

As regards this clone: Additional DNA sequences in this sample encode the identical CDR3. The CDR3 region is CASSSQGYEQYF. The CDR3 coding sequence is TGTGCCAGCAGCTCACAGGGCTACGAGCAGTACTTC. The chain carries TRBV7-9 and TRBJ2-7, with a tentative D call TRBD1 (6 bases). The CDR3 spans 12 residues. CDR1 and CDR2 from the germline V gene are SEHNR and FQNEAQ (reference sequence). V was cut by 4 bases and J by 3 bases, with 7 bases left in between.

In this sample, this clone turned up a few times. The CDR3 nucleotides are TGTGCCAGCAGCGCCTGGAGCGGGGGGGCGACAGATACGCAGTATTTT. It specifies CASSAWSGGATDTQYF. The chain links TRBV7-9 to TRBJ2-3; 10 nucleotides agree with TRBD2. V lost 5 bases, J lost 3 bases, and 8 bases stayed unmatched. The CDR3 has 16 residues. CDR1 and CDR2 from the germline V gene are SEHNR and FQNEAQ (reference sequence). The full variable domain, rest sourced from reference TRBV7-9 and TRBJ2-3, is DTGVSQNPRHKITKRGQNVTFRCDPISEHNRLYWYRQTLGQGPEFLTYFQNEAQLEKSRLLSDRFSAERPKGSFSTLEIQRTEQGDSAMYLCASSAWSGGATDTQYFGPGTRLTVL.